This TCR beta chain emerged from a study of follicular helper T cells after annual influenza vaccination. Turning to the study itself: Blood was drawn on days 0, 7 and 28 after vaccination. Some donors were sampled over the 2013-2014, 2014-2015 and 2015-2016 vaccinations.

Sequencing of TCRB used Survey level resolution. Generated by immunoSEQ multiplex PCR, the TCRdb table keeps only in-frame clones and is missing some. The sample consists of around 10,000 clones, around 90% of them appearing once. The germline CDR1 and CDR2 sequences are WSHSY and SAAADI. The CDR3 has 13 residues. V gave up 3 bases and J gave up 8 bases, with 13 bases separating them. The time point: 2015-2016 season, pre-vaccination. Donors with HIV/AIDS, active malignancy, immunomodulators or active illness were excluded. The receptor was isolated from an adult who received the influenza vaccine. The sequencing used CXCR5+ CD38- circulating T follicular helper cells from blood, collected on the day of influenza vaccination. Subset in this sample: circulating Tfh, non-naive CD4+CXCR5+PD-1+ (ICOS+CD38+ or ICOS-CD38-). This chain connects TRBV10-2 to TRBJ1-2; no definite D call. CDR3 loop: CASSDSFSGGYTF. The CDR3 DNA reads TGCGCCAGCAGTGACTCGTTTTCGGGGGGCTACACCTTC.